These 22 T cell receptor beta chains were all obtained from the same sample, sequenced in a study of T cells in Graves' hyperthyroidism and ophthalmopathy. Using RNA transcripts as the source, TCR beta CDR3 regions were amplified. TCR CDR3 underwent first-round RT-PCR with the HTBI primer set. TCRdb reprocessed the multiplex PCR reads via MiXCR and lists one record per CDR3 protein. The sample includes roughly 500,000 distinct CDR3 sequences, around 46% of them seen just once. Material: peripheral blood or thyroid tissue (not recorded which). Receptor source: an adult woman with Graves' disease, either hyperthyroidism or ophthalmopathy (not recorded which).

This clonotype occurred many times. CDR3 protein: CASMPRTASYEQYF. In nucleotides, the CDR3 is TGTGCCTCCATGCCCAGGACGGCTTCCTACGAGCAGTACTTC. V gene TRBV7-8 combines with J gene TRBJ2-7; D not resolved. The CDR3 has 14 amino acids. The germline V and J ends were trimmed by 11 bases and 1 base, with 18 bases remaining between them. Germline V gives CDR1 SGHVS, CDR2 FQNEAQ. The variable domain in full, with the rest retrieved from reference TRBV7-8 and TRBJ2-7, is GAGVSQSPRYKVAKRGQDVALRCDPISGHVSLFWYQQALGQGPEFLTYFQNEAQLDKSGLPSDRFFAERPEGSVSTLKIQRTQQEDSAVYLCASMPRTASYEQYFGPGTRLTVT.

For this clonotype: One end of the junction is discordant with germline, which a read error may explain. This rearrangement joins TRBV7-9 to TRBJ2-5; D is perhaps TRBD2 (7 bases). In germline, CDR1 is SEHNR, CDR2 FQNEAQ (reference sequence). This CDR3 has 15 residues. CDR3 region: CASSQDGGRTETQYF. The DNA of the CDR3 is TGCGCCAGCAGCCAAGACGGGGGGCGCACGGAGACCCAGTACTTC. The full variable domain, with the rest looked up from reference TRBV7-9 and TRBJ2-5, is DTGVSQNPRHKITKRGQNVTFRCDPISEHNRLYWYRQTLGQGPEFLTYFQNEAQLEKSRLLSDRFSAERPKGSFSTLEIQRTEQGDSAMYLCASSQDGGRTETQYFGPGTRLLVL.

The rearrangement joins TRBV12-3 or TRBV12-4 to TRBJ1-1; D possibly corresponds to TRBD1 (6 bases). The germline V and J ends were trimmed by 8 bases and 1 base, with 26 bases remaining between them. The CDR3 is made up of 18 amino acids. CDR3 sequence: CASSKGGLVGTENTEAFF. CDR3 DNA sequence: TGTGCCAGCTCCAAGGGGGGGCTAGTGGGAACTGAGAACACTGAAGCTTTCTTT.

Many counts were recorded for this clonotype. CDR3 nucleotides: TGTGCCAGCAGTCGACAGGGGTTCCGAGTTAGCCAGCCCCAGCATTTT. It codes for CASSRQGFRVSQPQHF. The chain has TRBV12-3 or TRBV12-4 and TRBJ1-5, with 8 positions matching TRBD1. The CDR3 length is 16 residues. V lost 5 bases to trimming and J lost 7 bases; unmatched junction nucleotides: 13.

This clonotype has ten or more counts. The chain joins TRBV7-6 to TRBJ2-5; D tentatively fits TRBD1 or TRBD2 (5 bases each). V was pared by 8 bases and J by 0 bases, with 16 bases between. Germline assignment: CDR1 SGHVS and CDR2 FNYEAQ. The CDR3 has 15 residues. CDR3 loop: CASLARGRNQETQYF. In DNA form, the CDR3 reads TGTGCCAGCCTCGCTAGGGGACGGAACCAAGAGACCCAGTACTTC. Full variable domain (rest looked up from reference TRBV7-6 and TRBJ2-5): GAGVSQSPRYKVTKRGQDVALRCDPISGHVSLYWYRQALGQGPEFLTYFNYEAQQDKSGLPNDRFSAERPEGSISTLTIQRTEQRDSAMYRCASLARGRNQETQYFGPGTRLLVL.

Many counts were recorded for this clonotype. The chain recombines TRBV4-1 with TRBJ2-2; D unresolved. The V end was cut by 1 base, the J end by 1 base, with 4 bases between. CDR3 length: 14 residues. In germline, CDR1 is MGHRA, CDR2 YSYEKL. The CDR3 region has the DNA TGCGCCAGCAGCCAAGCAGAGAACACCGGGGAGCTGTTTTTT. Its translation: CASSQAENTGELFF.

This clonotype was counted a single time. One junction end disagrees with the germline gene, perhaps due to a read error. This chain uses TRBV9 with TRBJ2-7; 7 nucleotides align to TRBD2. This CDR3 has 15 amino acids. Germline V gene sequence: CDR1 SGDLS, CDR2 YYNGEE. The CDR3 region is CASSVGGRETGELYF. The CDR3 DNA reads TGTGCCAGCAGCGTAGGCGGGAGAGAGACCGGGGAGCTGTACTTC.

The V and J genes are TRBV20-1 and TRBJ1-1, with TRBD1 matching over 9 bases. Germline V gene sequence: CDR1 DFQATT, CDR2 SNEGSKA (reference sequence). Losses at the gene ends were 5 bases for V and 6 bases for J; bases not matched to a gene: 7. This CDR3 is built from 13 residues. The CDR3 region is CSAGYRGLAEAFF. DNA for the CDR3: TGCAGTGCTGGATACAGGGGGCTTGCTGAAGCTTTCTTT.

This chain connects TRBV20-1 to TRBJ1-6; D not certain. This CDR3 has 12 residues. Per the germline V gene, CDR1 is DFQATT and CDR2 is SNEGSKA (reference sequence). Trimming stripped 3 bases from V and 14 bases from J, with 14 bases between. The CDR3 region is CSASPTRSSLHF. The CDR3 region has the DNA TGCAGTGCTAGCCCCACCCGAAGTTCCCTCCACTTT.

The table lists this clonotype with many counts. This chain connects TRBV12-3 or TRBV12-4 to TRBJ1-5, with D uncertain. The V end lost 2 bases, the J end lost 5 bases, and 10 bases lay between the germline ends. The CDR3 consists of 14 residues. In DNA, the CDR3 is TGTGCCAGCAGTTTATCGGCAACTTATCAGCCCCAGCATTTT. It specifies CASSLSATYQPQHF.

In its sample, this clonotype was seen once. The V call is TRBV20-1, the J call TRBJ2-3; possible D gene TRBD2, 6 bases. This CDR3 has 15 amino acids. Between the trimmed V and J ends, which lost 2 bases and 0 bases, there was a span of 12 bases. Germline assignment: CDR1 DFQATT and CDR2 SNEGSKA (reference sequence). In DNA, the CDR3 is TGCAGTGCTAGACTCCCGCGGGGTAGCACAGATACGCAGTATTTT. Protein sequence: CSARLPRGSTDTQYF.

Here the CDR3 DNA reads TGTGCCAGCAGCCAAAGGGCGATGGGGATCAGGGGAGCTTTCTTT. Its protein product is CASSQRAMGIRGAFF. V and J are TRBV7-9 and TRBJ1-1, with TRBD1 as a possible D gene (6 bases). The length of the CDR3 is 15 residues. V was trimmed by 5 bases and J by 10 bases, leaving 23 bases between them. CDR1 is SEHNR, CDR2 FQNEAQ, per germline (reference sequence).

This clonotype was observed many times. The CDR3 nucleotides are TGTGCCAGCAGTGACAGGGAAAATCAGCCCCAGCATTTT. It specifies CASSDRENQPQHF. This chain uses TRBV6-4 with TRBJ1-5; D uncertain. V was clipped by 2 bases and J by 4 bases, with 6 bases between them. Germline lookup yields CDR1 MRHNA and CDR2 SNTAGT. The CDR3 has 13 residues.

The V and J genes are TRBV11-2 and TRBJ2-2, with 9 positions matching TRBD1. The V gene's germline CDR1 is SGHAT and CDR2 FQNNGV. The junction had 5 bases not matched to a gene; V was cut back by 5 bases and J by 1 base. CDR3 length equals 16 residues. CDR3 protein: CASSGDRGGNTGELFF. CDR3 nucleotides: TGTGCCAGCAGCGGAGACAGGGGGGGGAACACCGGGGAGCTGTTTTTT.

Ten or more counts support this clonotype. Here the CDR3 reads CASSIKGPISGYTF. CDR3 coding DNA: TGTGCCAGTAGTATCAAGGGGCCTATATCCGGCTACACCTTC. The chain has TRBV19 and TRBJ1-2; TRBD1 might be the D (5 bases). The CDR3 contains 14 residues. The germline CDR1 and CDR2 sequences are LNHDA and SQIVND (reference sequence). Trimming left V 3 bases short and J 8 bases short, with 16 bases between. Full variable domain (rest looked up from reference TRBV19 and TRBJ1-2): DGGITQSPKYLFRKEGQNVTLSCEQNLNHDAMYWYRQDPGQGLRLIYYSQIVNDFQKGDIAEGYSVSREKKESFPLTVTSAQKNPTAFYLCASSIKGPISGYTFGSGTRLTVV.

This clonotype showed up many times. The rearrangement joins TRBV6-1 to TRBJ2-7, with 8 bases matching TRBD2. Germline CDR1 reads MNHNS; CDR2 reads SASEGT. The CDR3 sequence is 15 residues long. Losses at the gene ends were 4 bases for V and 0 bases for J; bases not matched to a gene: 5. DNA for the CDR3: TGTGCCAGCAGTGGGTCTAGCGGGTTCTCCTACGAGCAGTACTTC. Translated: CASSGSSGFSYEQYF.

This chain joins TRBV5-1 and TRBJ1-1; maybe TRBD1 (6 bases). V lost 4 bases and J 10 bases, leaving 17 bases between the germline ends. CDR1 SGHRS and CDR2 YFSETQ come from the germline V gene. This CDR3 region has 13 residues. The CDR3 reads CASSPQGTLGAFF. The CDR3 DNA follows: TGCGCCAGCAGCCCTCAGGGGACGCTCGGAGCTTTCTTT. Together with reference TRBV5-1 and TRBJ1-1, the CDR3 gives the full variable domain: KAGVTQTPRYLIKTRGQQVTLSCSPISGHRSVSWYQQTPGQGLQFLFEYFSETQRNKGNFPGRFSGRQFSNSRSEMNVSTLELGDSALYLCASSPQGTLGAFFGQGTRLTVV.

This clonotype was counted many times. The chain recombines TRBV7-9 with TRBJ2-6; D gene unclear. The V end was cut by 7 bases, the J end by 1 base, with 5 bases between. Germline V gene sequence: CDR1 SEHNR, CDR2 FQNEAQ (reference sequence). This CDR3 is built from 13 residues. This CDR3 reads CASTLSGANVLTF. In DNA form, the CDR3 reads TGTGCCAGCACCCTATCTGGGGCCAACGTCCTGACTTTC.

This clonotype was seen ten or more times. V gene TRBV3-1 combines with J gene TRBJ2-5, with TRBD2 matching 11 bases. The CDR3 totals 15 residues. The V gene end was trimmed by 2 bases and the J gene end by 2 bases; junction bases not matched to a gene: 1. The germline V gene has CDR1 LGHDT and CDR2 YNNKEL (reference sequence). The CDR3 is CASSQPSGRQETQYF. DNA for the CDR3: TGTGCCAGCAGCCAACCTAGCGGGAGGCAAGAGACCCAGTACTTC.

The chain is built from TRBV27 and TRBJ1-6; D call uncertain. Germline V lookup: CDR1 MNHEY, CDR2 SMNVEV (reference sequence). Trimming stripped 5 bases from V and 10 bases from J, with 12 bases between. This CDR3 is 13 amino acids long. The DNA of the CDR3 is TGTGCCAGCAGTGTCTCCTTCTTGTCACCCCTCCACTTT. Its translation is CASSVSFLSPLHF.

At least ten counts were recorded for this clonotype. CDR3 protein: CASSLTGVGTQYF. The CDR3 nucleotides read TGTGCCAGCAGTTTAACGGGTGTCGGGACCCAGTACTTC. The genes are TRBV27 and TRBJ2-5; no clear D gene. The germline V and J ends were trimmed by 2 bases and 7 bases, with 11 bases remaining between them. This CDR3 is 13 amino acids long. Germline V CDR1 and CDR2: MNHEY, SMNVEV (reference sequence).

The V call is TRBV10-3, the J call TRBJ1-5, with D possibly TRBD1 on 6 matching bases. Germline CDR1 is ENHRY and CDR2 is SYGVKD. With 6 bases removed from V and 0 bases from J, the gap between germline ends came to 21 bases. CDR3 length: 18 amino acids. This chain's CDR3 is CAIRSGDAQSYSNQPQHF. CDR3 in DNA: TGTGCCATCAGATCAGGGGATGCCCAATCCTATAGCAATCAGCCCCAGCATTTT.